Included here is one T cell receptor beta chain sequence, with context. The antigen is not known. Deep TCR-beta sequencing used DNA from uncultured naive and memory CD4+ T cells. Here immunoSEQ multiplex PCR was the method, and the copy in TCRdb shows in-frame clones only, minus some. The sample records about 68,000 clones, approximately 93% being singletons. This sample was included in a study of CD4 T cells in relation to SARS-CoV-2 and coronaviruses. CD4+ T cells from unexposed donors were obtained before the COVID-19 pandemic (2011-2018). CD4 enrichment then naive enrichment separated naive from memory CD4+ cells. Study observations and caveats: Crossreactivity was assessed only for spike protein, not other viral proteins. About 65% of donors had memory CD4+ clonotypes crossrecognizing SARS-CoV-2 and common cold coronavirus spike.

V lost 5 bases, J lost 7 bases, and 11 bases lay in between. CDR3 length: 12 amino acids. Germline V gene data show CDR1 as SGHTA and CDR2 as FQGNSA. This sequence originates from a human donor in good health. The V call is TRBV7-2, the J call TRBJ1-1; unclear D gene. Sequenced: naive CD4+ T cells from PBMCs. The subset: naive CD4+ T cells isolated by negative enrichment. In DNA form, the CDR3 reads TGTGCCAGCAGCGTCGGACTGTATGAAGCTTTCTTT. Residues: CASSVGLYEAFF.